These 30 T cell receptor beta chains share one sample of origin, sequenced in a study of identical twins. MiXCR, run by TCRdb on the 5' RACE reads, gives a single entry per CDR3 protein. Among 700,000 or so distinct CDR3 sequences listed, 21% were seen once. This same sample was also part of a study on T cells expressing NK-cell markers.

The sequenced sample was PBMCs. These receptors were obtained from a woman between 18 and 30 years old in good health.

The gene calls are TRBV5-6 and TRBJ1-1, with 7 bases matching TRBD1. Trimming at V came to 4 bases and at J to 5 bases, leaving 11 bases not matched to a gene. Per germline, CDR1 SGHDT and CDR2 YYEEEE. CDR3 length: 15 residues. CDR3 amino acids: CASSRYDRDGTEAFF. The CDR3 bases are TGTGCCAGCAGCCGATATGACAGGGACGGTACTGAAGCTTTCTTT.

The V call is TRBV29-1, the J call TRBJ1-2; the D gene is possibly TRBD1 (6 bases). V lost 3 bases and J 3 bases, leaving 11 bases between the germline ends. This CDR3 is built from 13 residues. Germline lookup yields CDR1 SQVTM and CDR2 ANQGSEA. The CDR3 coding sequence is TGCAGCGTTGATATCGCAGGGGACTATGGCTACACCTTC. Its protein is CSVDIAGDYGYTF.

The rearrangement joins TRBV20-1 to TRBJ2-3; 12 positions match TRBD2. The germline CDR1 and CDR2 sequences are DFQATT and SNEGSKA (reference sequence). This CDR3 contains 15 residues. The V gene end was trimmed by 3 bases and the J gene end by 2 bases; junction bases not matched to a gene: 3. CDR3 sequence reads: CSARGLAGLTDTQYF. The DNA of the CDR3 is TGCAGTGCTAGGGGACTAGCGGGCCTCACAGATACGCAGTATTTT.

This clonotype was seen only a few times. J is TRBJ1-1 and V is TRBV12-5; D is undetermined. Trimming took 1 base from V and 1 from J, leaving 1 base between them. From germline, CDR1 is LGHNT and CDR2 FRNRAP. The CDR3 contains 12 residues. The CDR3 spells CASGLANTEAFF. DNA of the CDR3: TGTGCTAGTGGTTTGGCGAACACTGAAGCTTTCTTT.

The CDR3 reads CSARVPSGGPPDTQYF. The CDR3 DNA sequence: TGCAGTGCTAGAGTTCCGTCGGGAGGTCCCCCAGATACGCAGTATTTT. The J gene is TRBJ2-3, the V gene TRBV20-1, with TRBD2 matching 7 bases. V lost 1 base, J lost 4 bases, and 11 bases stayed unmatched. Germline V CDR1 and CDR2: DFQATT, SNEGSKA (reference sequence). CDR3 size: 16 residues.

This clonotype has a handful of counts. The chain recombines TRBV29-1 with TRBJ1-1; 11 bases line up with TRBD1. The V gene end was trimmed by 4 bases and the J gene end by 2 bases; junction bases not matched to a gene: 6. Germline values: CDR1 SQVTM, CDR2 ANQGSEA. CDR3 length: 15 residues. CDR3 loop: CSVGGDRGANTEAFF. CDR3 nucleotides: TGCAGCGTTGGAGGGGACAGGGGGGCTAACACTGAAGCTTTCTTT.

J is TRBJ2-1 and V is TRBV2; D might be TRBD2 (7 bases). CDR3 length equals 14 residues. CDR1 and CDR2 from the germline V gene are SNHLY and FYNNEI. The V gene lost 7 bases and the J gene lost 8 bases, with 18 bases spanning the gap. CDR3 protein: CASTYEGGADEQFF. CDR3 nucleotide sequence: TGTGCCAGCACATATGAAGGGGGGGCGGATGAGCAGTTCTTC.

The rearrangement uses TRBV3-1 and TRBJ1-2; 7 bases align to TRBD1. J gave up 7 bases and V 8 bases, and 13 bases lay outside the gene matches. Germline V gene sequence: CDR1 LGHDT, CDR2 YNNKEL (reference sequence). The CDR3 is 14 amino acids. The CDR3 protein is CASCKKGAMVGYTF. CDR3 bases: TGTGCCAGCTGCAAGAAGGGGGCGATGGTTGGCTACACCTTC.

This clonotype was counted at least ten times. The junction departs from the called germline gene at one end, perhaps through a read error. The gene calls are TRBV5-1 and TRBJ2-5; D tentatively fits TRBD1 or TRBD2 (5 bases each). The CDR3 length is 13 residues. Germline-derived CDR1 and CDR2 are SGHRS and YFSETQ. CDR3 nucleotides: TGTGCCAGCAGTTTCGGGGCCCAAGAGACCCAGTACTTC. Translating it yields CASSFGAQETQYF.

J is TRBJ1-5 and V is TRBV12-3 or TRBV12-4; perhaps TRBD1 as D (5 bases). Trimming shortened V by 6 bases and J by 7 bases, and 19 bases separated the two germline ends. The CDR3 is made up of 15 amino acids. The CDR3 region has the DNA TGTGCCAGCAGGTCGGGACCGCGGCAAGGCCAGCCCCAGCATTTT. Translating it yields CASRSGPRQGQPQHF.

A few counts support this clonotype. This sequence joins TRBV6-1 and TRBJ1-2; 7 bases are a match to TRBD1. There are 14 residues in the CDR3. Germline V gene lookup returns CDR1 MNHNS and CDR2 SASEGT. The junction had 10 bases not matched to a gene; V was cut back by 6 bases and J by 6 bases. The CDR3 here is CASSLLGGGDGYTF. The DNA for the CDR3 is TGTGCCAGCAGCCTATTAGGAGGGGGCGATGGCTACACCTTC.

This clonotype was observed a handful of times. The gene calls are TRBV7-9 and TRBJ2-5; no definite D call. V gave up 1 base and J gave up 3 bases, with 6 bases separating them. The CDR3 runs 13 residues. The germline gives CDR1 SEHNR, CDR2 FQNEAQ (reference sequence). This CDR3 is CASSLDLKETQYF. The CDR3 DNA follows: TGTGCCAGCAGCTTAGACCTCAAAGAGACCCAGTACTTC. Supplemented by reference TRBV7-9 and TRBJ2-5, the full variable domain reads DTGVSQNPRHKITKRGQNVTFRCDPISEHNRLYWYRQTLGQGPEFLTYFQNEAQLEKSRLLSDRFSAERPKGSFSTLEIQRTEQGDSAMYLCASSLDLKETQYFGPGTRLLVL.

Here the CDR3 DNA reads TGTGCCAGCTCCTTAAGGACGGGGACCCACATTCAGTACTTC. Encoded protein: CASSLRTGTHIQYF. This sequence joins TRBV7-2 and TRBJ2-4; D is tentatively TRBD1 or TRBD2 (5 bases each). The CDR3 spans 14 residues. Germline V gene data show CDR1 as SGHTA and CDR2 as FQGNSA. Trimming removed 8 bases at V and 8 bases at J, with 19 bases between.

This clonotype was observed many times. The rearrangement links TRBV10-2 to TRBJ2-7; 8 bases agree with TRBD2. CDR1 is WSHSY, CDR2 SAAADI, per germline. The CDR3 runs to 16 residues. Trimming at V came to 0 bases and at J to 4 bases, leaving 8 bases not matched to a gene. The CDR3 sequence is CASSESSTGGLYEQYF. CDR3 DNA: TGCGCCAGCAGTGAGTCGTCGACGGGAGGGTTGTACGAGCAGTACTTC.

This clonotype appeared a few times. The chain joins TRBV20-1 to TRBJ2-5, with 11 bases matching TRBD2. Trimming removed 5 bases from V and 4 bases from J; junction bases left unmatched: 0. Germline CDR1 DFQATT, CDR2 SNEGSKA (reference sequence). The CDR3 is 12 amino acids. The CDR3 protein is CSAGLAGETQYF. Written as DNA, the CDR3 is TGCAGTGCTGGACTAGCGGGAGAGACCCAGTACTTC.

This clonotype was counted at least ten times. The rearrangement joins TRBV12-3 or TRBV12-4 to TRBJ2-1; D perhaps matches TRBD1 (7 bases). V shed 7 bases and J shed 5 bases, with 21 bases lying between them. The CDR3 length is 16 residues. The DNA for the CDR3 is TGTGCCAGCACACTCGGGCGGCCAGGGGGGAACAATGAGCAGTTCTTC. It specifies CASTLGRPGGNNEQFF.

The chain carries TRBV5-1 and TRBJ2-7, with D possibly being TRBD1 (5 bases). Germline assignment: CDR1 SGHRS and CDR2 YFSETQ. Trimming took off 3 bases at V and 2 bases at J, with 18 bases between the two ends. CDR3 length: 16 residues. Here the CDR3 reads CASSSNWGLSTYEQYF. CDR3 DNA sequence: TGCGCCAGCAGCTCCAATTGGGGCTTATCTACCTACGAGCAGTACTTC. The complete variable domain, with remaining parts taken from reference TRBV5-1 and TRBJ2-7, reads KAGVTQTPRYLIKTRGQQVTLSCSPISGHRSVSWYQQTPGQGLQFLFEYFSETQRNKGNFPGRFSGRQFSNSRSEMNVSTLELGDSALYLCASSSNWGLSTYEQYFGPGTRLTVT.

The sample holds a few counts of this clonotype. The chain uses TRBV6-5 and TRBJ2-1; a possible D gene is TRBD2 (6 bases). The CDR3 contains 15 residues. Trimming took off 0 bases at V and 9 bases at J, with 15 bases between the two ends. Germline V gene data show CDR1 as MNHEY and CDR2 as SVGAGI. The CDR3 loop reads CASSYSREVKGEQFF. Here the CDR3 DNA reads TGTGCCAGCAGTTACTCCAGGGAGGTGAAGGGTGAGCAGTTCTTC.

V is TRBV4-2 and J is TRBJ2-7, with 8 bases fitting TRBD1. The CDR3 sequence is 15 residues long. The germline V gene has CDR1 LGHNA and CDR2 YNFKEQ. Trimming at V came to 2 bases and at J to 6 bases, leaving 9 bases not matched to a gene. The CDR3 protein is CASSQPGTGHLEQYF. For the CDR3, the DNA is TGTGCCAGCAGCCAACCCGGGACAGGCCACCTCGAGCAGTACTTC.

The rearrangement joins TRBV3-1 to TRBJ2-1; 9 nucleotides align to TRBD2. The V gene's germline CDR1 is LGHDT and CDR2 YNNKEL (reference sequence). The CDR3 contains 16 residues. The ends lost 4 bases at V and 8 bases at J; junction bases unmatched: 12. This CDR3 reads CASSLYEAGGRDEQFF. DNA of the CDR3: TGTGCCAGCAGCCTTTATGAGGCGGGGGGGAGGGATGAGCAGTTCTTC.

The rearrangement uses TRBV7-9 and TRBJ2-1; D not certain. The germline CDR1 and CDR2 sequences are SEHNR and FQNEAQ (reference sequence). V lost 1 base, J lost 4 bases, and 14 bases lay in between. This CDR3 is 16 amino acids long. CDR3: CASSLGRPGAYNEQFF. CDR3 in DNA: TGTGCCAGCAGCTTAGGCCGACCTGGAGCTTACAATGAGCAGTTCTTC.

This clonotype was seen a handful of times. This sequence joins TRBV30 and TRBJ2-1; possibly TRBD1 or TRBD2 for D (5 bases each). Between the trimmed V and J ends, which lost 6 bases and 7 bases, there was a span of 13 bases. The CDR3 contains 12 residues. The germline gives CDR1 GTSNPN, CDR2 SVGIG (reference sequence). CDR3 loop: CACDPGQNEQFF. CDR3 sequence (DNA): TGTGCCTGCGATCCGGGGCAAAATGAGCAGTTCTTC.

Only a few counts were recorded for this clonotype. The genes are TRBV20-1 and TRBJ2-3; D is possibly TRBD2 (6 bases). The CDR3 sequence is 14 residues long. Per the germline V gene, CDR1 is DFQATT and CDR2 is SNEGSKA (reference sequence). Between the trimmed V and J ends, which lost 0 bases and 4 bases, there was a span of 11 bases. CDR3 region: CSARDRRGADTQYF. CDR3 nucleotides: TGCAGTGCTAGAGATCGGCGGGGAGCAGATACGCAGTATTTT.

This clonotype came up a few times. The chain combines TRBV20-1 with TRBJ1-1, with D unresolved. V dropped 5 bases and J dropped 6 bases, with 13 bases sitting between them. The CDR3 extends over 12 amino acids. Germline loops: CDR1 DFQATT, CDR2 SNEGSKA (reference sequence). The CDR3 loop reads CSALDPGAEAFF. Here the CDR3 DNA reads TGCAGTGCTTTAGACCCCGGCGCTGAAGCTTTCTTT.

The rearrangement links TRBV7-9 to TRBJ2-2; 8 positions agree with TRBD2. Germline V gene sequence: CDR1 SEHNR, CDR2 FQNEAQ (reference sequence). This CDR3 has 14 amino acids. V was pared by 3 bases and J by 4 bases, with 1 base of the junction left unmatched. CDR3: CASSLGLVTGELFF. DNA of the CDR3: TGTGCCAGCAGCTTGGGACTAGTCACCGGGGAGCTGTTTTTT.

The rearrangement links TRBV12-3 or TRBV12-4 to TRBJ2-3, with D unclear. This CDR3 comprises 14 residues. Trimming pared 6 bases from V and 4 bases from J, leaving 14 bases between. Written as DNA, the CDR3 is TGTGCCAGCAGCCAACGCGTGAGGCCAGATACGCAGTATTTT. Its translation: CASSQRVRPDTQYF.

Ten or more counts support this clonotype. The rearrangement links TRBV12-3 or TRBV12-4 to TRBJ2-1; D possibly uses TRBD1 or TRBD2 (6 bases each). CDR3 size: 12 residues. The V end lost 6 bases, the J end lost 9 bases, and 12 bases lay between the germline ends. CDR3 amino acids: CASRRGVSEQFF. CDR3 nucleotides: TGTGCCAGCAGGAGGGGGGTGAGTGAGCAGTTCTTC.

V usage is TRBV7-2 and J usage is TRBJ2-4; no firm D call. The V end lost 3 bases, the J end lost 7 bases, and 13 bases lay between the germline ends. The germline gives CDR1 SGHTA, CDR2 FQGNSA. This CDR3 has 14 residues. CDR3 region: CASSFSSFANIQYF. The DNA for the CDR3 is TGTGCCAGCAGCTTTTCCAGTTTTGCCAACATTCAGTACTTC.

The sample holds a few counts of this clonotype. The rearrangement uses TRBV12-3 or TRBV12-4 and TRBJ1-4, with D perhaps matching TRBD1 (5 bases). Trimming took 3 bases from V and 1 from J, leaving 18 bases between them. The CDR3 runs to 18 residues. This chain's CDR3 is CASSFGQVFRVTNEKLFF. CDR3 DNA: TGTGCCAGCAGTTTCGGTCAGGTCTTCAGGGTAACTAATGAAAAACTGTTTTTT.

This clonotype was counted between two and nine times. The CDR3 nucleotides are TGTGCCAGCAGCGGGGCCCTATACAATGAGCAGTTCTTC. Translated, it gives CASSGALYNEQFF. This chain uses TRBV7-2 with TRBJ2-1, with D maybe TRBD1 (5 bases). There are 13 residues in the CDR3. Germline V gene sequence: CDR1 SGHTA, CDR2 FQGNSA. Deletions cut 5 bases from V and 4 bases from J, with 9 bases between.